This TCR beta chain was observed in a study of brain T cells in children with intractable seizures. Some clones are missing from TCRdb's copy, which holds only in-frame ones; the method was immunoSEQ multiplex PCR. The repertoire has around 41,000 clones, approximately 92% of them found once; the top ten carry 6.3%. Trimming shortened V by 3 bases and J by 5 bases, and 7 bases separated the two germline ends. There are 12 residues in the CDR3. CDR1 is ENHRY, CDR2 SYGVKD, per germline. The material was peripheral blood, obtained at surgery. The TCR sequence derives from a girl aged 2-15 years with tuberous sclerosis and intractable seizures. This chain connects TRBV10-3 to TRBJ2-5; no clear D. The chain's CDR3 is CAISDLSETQYF. The DNA for the CDR3 is TGTGCCATCAGTGACCTTTCGGAGACCCAGTACTTC.